These T cell receptor beta chains were read from a single sample in a study of blood T cell repertoires in COVID-19. Assay used: immunoSEQ multiplex PCR; TCRdb lists only in-frame clones, some missing. The sample lists roughly 150,000 clones, roughly four fifths occurring once. Sequenced: peripheral blood. Every receptor here comes from a woman at least 80 years old with acute or convalescent COVID-19. Both conserved end residues are trimmed from each CDR3.

TRBV5-4	ASSLRKGDYEQY
TRBV5-5	ASSRRTTNEKLF
TRBV5-8	ASSSGQGVIGNQPQH
TRBV19	ASSPPGHQSYEQY
TRBV10-3	AISESALAGLNIQY
TRBV12-3/TRBV12-4	ATRQGTTGELF
TRBV6-5	ASSTERKAF
TRBV30	AWSSGARETQY
TRBV2	ASSENRGFPDTQY
TRBV7-6	ASSLGSGSPDTQY
TRBV14	ASSQAGVNTGELF
TRBV19	ASSITGVNTEAF
TRBV19	ASSRWLAGGGDEQF
TRBV2	ASSAGSIQPQH
TRBV15	ATSRDGVQPQH
TRBV6-2/TRBV6-3	ASSPPWTGDFSNQPQH
TRBV19	ASSKNRDNNQPQH
TRBV27	ASSSPRGGSPYNEQF
TRBV27	ASSSVLTKNIQY
TRBV7-2	ASSSLVGRGWDQPQH
TRBV5-6	ASSLAPGRGRYGYT
TRBV4-3	ASSQEGGGSGWTGELF
TRBV12-3/TRBV12-4	ASSISETGAYT
TRBV14	ASARSHTGELF
TRBV6-6	ASSRKTGGLNTEAF
TRBV30	AWISGRTHRGETQY
TRBV24-1	ATISNTGELF
TRBV7-8	ASSLRQGHSNQPQH
TRBV2	ASSLDWNTEAF
TRBV19	ASTGQANTGELF
TRBV7-2	ASSPDRGQTDTQY
TRBV28	ASSLYRVSPLH
TRBV9	ASSTRAGFPEKLF